This T cell receptor (beta chain) was recovered during a study of blood T cell repertoires in COVID-19. TCRdb keeps only in-frame clones here, not all; method: immunoSEQ multiplex PCR. The sample has roughly 330,000 clones, more than 70% seen once. CDR3 length equals 11 residues. From germline, CDR1 is MDHEN and CDR2 SYDVKM. V lost 8 bases, J lost 8 bases, and 9 bases lay in between. The J gene is TRBJ1-4, the V gene TRBV28; no firm D call. The sequence was collected from a young man who had recovered from COVID-19. Specimen: peripheral blood. The CDR3 loop reads CASGQAEKLFF. CDR3 nucleotide sequence: TGTGCCAGCGGCCAGGCCGAAAAACTGTTTTTT.